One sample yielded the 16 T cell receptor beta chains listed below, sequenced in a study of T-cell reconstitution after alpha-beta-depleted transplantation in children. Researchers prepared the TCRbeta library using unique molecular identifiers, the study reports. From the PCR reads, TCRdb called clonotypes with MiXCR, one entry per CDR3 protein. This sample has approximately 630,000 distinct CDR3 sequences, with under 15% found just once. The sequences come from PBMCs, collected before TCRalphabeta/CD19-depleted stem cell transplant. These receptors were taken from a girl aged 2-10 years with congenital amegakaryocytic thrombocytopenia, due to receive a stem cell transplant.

CDR3 region: CASSWTGSDSEQYF. The CDR3 region has the DNA TGCGCCAGCAGCTGGACAGGGTCGGATAGCGAGCAGTACTTC. This chain uses TRBV5-1 with TRBJ2-7, with 8 positions matching TRBD1. The CDR3 length is 14 residues. V lost 3 bases and J lost 6; bases outside the gene matches: 8. Germline lookup yields CDR1 SGHRS and CDR2 YFSETQ.

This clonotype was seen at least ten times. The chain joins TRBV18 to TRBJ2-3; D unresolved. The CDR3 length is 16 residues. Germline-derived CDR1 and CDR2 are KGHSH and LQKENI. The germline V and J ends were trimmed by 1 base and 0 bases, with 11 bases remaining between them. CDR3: CASSPQGGPSTDTQYF. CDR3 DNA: TGTGCCAGCTCACCACAGGGTGGTCCAAGCACAGATACGCAGTATTTT.

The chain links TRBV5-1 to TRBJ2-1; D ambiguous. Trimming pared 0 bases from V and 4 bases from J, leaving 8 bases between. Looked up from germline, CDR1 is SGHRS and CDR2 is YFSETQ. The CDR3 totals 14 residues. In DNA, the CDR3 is TGCGCCAGCAGCTTGGACGCCTTGTACAATGAGCAGTTCTTC. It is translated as CASSLDALYNEQFF.

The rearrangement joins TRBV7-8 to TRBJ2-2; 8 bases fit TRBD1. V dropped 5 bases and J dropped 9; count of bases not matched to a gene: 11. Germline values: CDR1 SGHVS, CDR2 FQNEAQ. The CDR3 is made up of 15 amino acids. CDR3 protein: CASSKDREYHRELFF. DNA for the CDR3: TGTGCCAGCAGCAAGGACAGGGAATACCACCGGGAGCTGTTTTTT.

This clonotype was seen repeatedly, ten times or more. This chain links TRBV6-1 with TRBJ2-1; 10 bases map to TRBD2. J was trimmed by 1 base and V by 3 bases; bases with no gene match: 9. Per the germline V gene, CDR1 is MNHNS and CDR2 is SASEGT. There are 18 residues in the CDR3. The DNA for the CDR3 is TGTGCCAGCAGTGAGAAGCTAGCGGGAGCAGGGTCCTACAATGAGCAGTTCTTC. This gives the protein CASSEKLAGAGSYNEQFF.

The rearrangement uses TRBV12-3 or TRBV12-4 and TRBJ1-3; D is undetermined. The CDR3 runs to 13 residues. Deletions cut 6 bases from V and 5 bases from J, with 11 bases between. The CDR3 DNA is TGTGCCAGCAGGAACTCCAAGAGAAACACCATATATTTT. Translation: CASRNSKRNTIYF.

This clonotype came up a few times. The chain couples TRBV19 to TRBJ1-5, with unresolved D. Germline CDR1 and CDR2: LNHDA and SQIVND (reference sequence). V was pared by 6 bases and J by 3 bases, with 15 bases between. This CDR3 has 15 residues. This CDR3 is CASSVMSQTNQPQHF. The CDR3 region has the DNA TGTGCCAGTAGCGTAATGTCGCAGACCAATCAGCCCCAGCATTTT.

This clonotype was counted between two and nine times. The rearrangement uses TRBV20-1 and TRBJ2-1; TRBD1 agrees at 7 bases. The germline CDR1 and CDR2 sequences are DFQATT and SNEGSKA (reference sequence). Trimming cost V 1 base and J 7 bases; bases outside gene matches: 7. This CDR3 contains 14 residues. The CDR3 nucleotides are TGCAGTGCTAGAGGATTCAGGGGGTGGAATGAGCAGTTCTTC. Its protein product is CSARGFRGWNEQFF.

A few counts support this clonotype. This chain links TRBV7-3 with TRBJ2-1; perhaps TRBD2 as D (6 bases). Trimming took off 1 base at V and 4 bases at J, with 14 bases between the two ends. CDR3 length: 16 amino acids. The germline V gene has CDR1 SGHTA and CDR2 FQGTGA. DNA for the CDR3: TGTGCCAGCAGCTTAAACCCGGGGACTTTATACAATGAGCAGTTCTTC. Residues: CASSLNPGTLYNEQFF.

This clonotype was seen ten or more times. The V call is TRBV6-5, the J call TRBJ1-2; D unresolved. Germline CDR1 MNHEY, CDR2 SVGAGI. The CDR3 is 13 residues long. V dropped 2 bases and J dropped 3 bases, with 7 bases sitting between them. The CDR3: CASSYMGYYGYTF. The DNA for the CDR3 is TGTGCCAGCAGTTACATGGGATACTATGGCTACACCTTC.

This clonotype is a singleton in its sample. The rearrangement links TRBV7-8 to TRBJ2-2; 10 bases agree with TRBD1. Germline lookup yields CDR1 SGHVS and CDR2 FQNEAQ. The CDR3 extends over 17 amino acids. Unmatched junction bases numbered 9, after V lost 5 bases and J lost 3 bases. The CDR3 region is CASSPRQGAFYTGELFF. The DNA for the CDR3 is TGTGCCAGCAGCCCTCGACAGGGGGCGTTTTACACCGGGGAGCTGTTTTTT.

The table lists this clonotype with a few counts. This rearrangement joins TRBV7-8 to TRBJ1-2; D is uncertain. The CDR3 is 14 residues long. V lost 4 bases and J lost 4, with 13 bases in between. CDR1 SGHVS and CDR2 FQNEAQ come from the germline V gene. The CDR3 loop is CASSSPAGPYGYTF. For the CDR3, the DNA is TGTGCCAGCAGCTCCCCTGCAGGTCCCTATGGCTACACCTTC.

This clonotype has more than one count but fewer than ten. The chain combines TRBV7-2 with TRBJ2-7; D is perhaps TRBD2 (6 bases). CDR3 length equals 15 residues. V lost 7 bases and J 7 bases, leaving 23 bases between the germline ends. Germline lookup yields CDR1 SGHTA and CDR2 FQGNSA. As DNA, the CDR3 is TGTGCCAGCAAGTTAGACGCTGTCGGGAGAGGGGAGCAGTACTTC. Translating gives CASKLDAVGRGEQYF.

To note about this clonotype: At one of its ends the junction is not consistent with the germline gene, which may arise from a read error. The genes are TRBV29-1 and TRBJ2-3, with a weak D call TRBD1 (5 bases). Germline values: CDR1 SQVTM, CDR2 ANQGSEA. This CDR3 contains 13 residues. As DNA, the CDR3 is TGCAGCGTTGGGGCAGGGCTGGCAGATATGCAGTATTTT. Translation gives CSVGAGLADMQYF.

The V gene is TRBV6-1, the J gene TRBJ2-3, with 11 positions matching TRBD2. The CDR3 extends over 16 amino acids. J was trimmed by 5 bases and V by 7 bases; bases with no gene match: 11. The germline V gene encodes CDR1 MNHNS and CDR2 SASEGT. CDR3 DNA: TGTGCCAGCAATATCATAGCGGGAGGGCCCGAAGATACGCAGTATTTT. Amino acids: CASNIIAGGPEDTQYF.

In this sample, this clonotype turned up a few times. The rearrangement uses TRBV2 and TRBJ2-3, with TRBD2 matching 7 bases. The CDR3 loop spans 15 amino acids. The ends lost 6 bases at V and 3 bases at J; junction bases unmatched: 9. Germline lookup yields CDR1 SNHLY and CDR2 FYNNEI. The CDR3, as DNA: TGTGCCAGCAGGGAAAGCGGGGTCCTTACAGATACGCAGTATTTT. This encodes CASRESGVLTDTQYF.